This passage covers 29 T cell receptor beta chains from one sample sequenced in a study of cytomegalovirus exposure and HLA in healthy donors. The PCR employed 60 Vbeta primers together with 13 Jbeta primers. Assay: immunoSEQ multiplex PCR; the TCRdb copy retains only in-frame clones and omits some. The sample includes 120,000 or so clones, roughly a sixth of them seen just once. Sequencing was done on a sample of PBMCs. These receptors were collected from a female donor in good health and CMV-seropositive.

In its sample, this clone was seen a few times. The sample contains more than one DNA sequence encoding this CDR3. This sequence joins TRBV18 and TRBJ2-2, with TRBD1 as a possible D gene (5 bases). This CDR3 spans 14 amino acids. Germline CDR1 is KGHSH and CDR2 is LQKENI. V lost 3 bases and J lost 1, with 6 bases in between. CDR3 bases: TGTGCCAGCTCACCTGACAGGAACACCGGGGAGCTGTTTTTT. Translated, it gives CASSPDRNTGELFF. Full variable domain (remainder filled in from reference TRBV18 and TRBJ2-2): NAGVMQNPRHLVRRRGQEARLRCSPMKGHSHVYWYRQLPEEGLKFMVYLQKENIIDESGMPKERFSAEFPKEGPSILRIQQVVRGDSAAYFCASSPDRNTGELFFGEGSRLTVL.

This clone was recorded once. This sequence joins TRBV5-4 and TRBJ2-5; 14 bases are a match to TRBD2. Germline CDR1 is SGHNT and CDR2 is YYREEE (reference sequence). V shed 3 bases and J 3 bases; nucleotides not matched to a gene: 7. The CDR3 has 17 residues. In DNA form, the CDR3 reads TGTGCCAGCAGCTATAGACTAGCGGGAGGGCCAGAAGAGACCCAGTACTTC. This translates into CASSYRLAGGPEETQYF.

This clone was counted a single time. The V and J genes are TRBV7-9 and TRBJ2-3; 9 bases map to TRBD1. The junction had 6 bases not matched to a gene; V was cut back by 5 bases and J by 3 bases. Germline loops: CDR1 SEHNR, CDR2 FQNEAQ (reference sequence). There are 15 residues in the CDR3. CDR3: CASSNTGGGTDTQYF. DNA for the CDR3: TGTGCCAGCAGCAACACAGGGGGCGGTACAGATACGCAGTATTTT.

The J gene is TRBJ2-3, the V gene TRBV6-6; no clear D gene. The germline gives CDR1 MNHNY, CDR2 SVGAGI (reference sequence). Trimming stripped 1 base from V and 4 bases from J, with 12 bases between. This CDR3 has 15 amino acids. CDR3 in amino acids: CASSYYPPPADTQYF. The CDR3 coding sequence is TGTGCCAGCAGTTACTACCCCCCTCCGGCAGATACGCAGTATTTT.

The chain combines TRBV19 with TRBJ1-1, with TRBD1 matching over 7 bases. The V segment lost 6 bases and the J segment 3 bases; nucleotides outside the gene matches: 4. Per germline, CDR1 LNHDA and CDR2 SQIVND (reference sequence). The CDR3 contains 13 residues. CDR3 nucleotide sequence: TGTGCCAGTAGATCGACAGGGTACACTGAAGCTTTCTTT. It codes for CASRSTGYTEAFF.

The CDR3 nucleotides read TGCAGCGTTTACGCCACTAGCAACCCCTACGAGCAGTACTTC. Its protein is CSVYATSNPYEQYF. The chain carries TRBV29-1 and TRBJ2-5, with D perhaps matching TRBD2 (6 bases). The J call is uncertain, as TRBJ2-7 better fits the DNA end. CDR3 size: 14 residues. Germline lookup yields CDR1 SQVTM and CDR2 ANQGSEA.

This clone was observed a few times. J is TRBJ2-3 and V is TRBV11-3; TRBD2 aligns across 7 bases. CDR3 length equals 15 residues. Trimming removed 5 bases from V and 2 bases from J; junction bases left unmatched: 7. Germline V gene sequence: CDR1 SGHNT, CDR2 YENEEA. Here the CDR3 reads CASSPNSGSTDTQYF. The CDR3 DNA follows: TGTGCCAGCAGCCCGAATAGCGGGTCCACAGATACGCAGTATTTT. Filled out from reference TRBV11-3 and TRBJ2-3, the complete variable domain reads EAGVVQSPRYKIIEKKQPVAFWCNPISGHNTLYWYLQNLGQGPELLIRYENEEAVDDSQLPKDRFSAERLKGVDSTLKIQPAELGDSAVYLCASSPNSGSTDTQYFGPGTRLTVL.

This chain uses TRBV7-2 with TRBJ2-4, with 16 bases fitting TRBD2. The CDR3 is 16 amino acids. Looked up from germline, CDR1 is SGHTA and CDR2 is FQGNSA. J was trimmed by 8 bases and V by 1 base; bases with no gene match: 2. The CDR3 loop is CASSLEGTSGRDIQYF. CDR3 bases: TGTGCCAGCAGCTTAGAGGGGACTAGCGGGAGGGACATTCAGTACTTC.

The chain joins TRBV5-1 to TRBJ2-7; TRBD2 agrees at 10 bases. Per germline, CDR1 SGHRS and CDR2 YFSETQ. This CDR3 has 15 residues. Trimming removed 0 bases from V and 0 bases from J; junction bases left unmatched: 0. The DNA of the CDR3 is TGCGCCAGCAGCTTGGCTAGCGGGAGCTCCTACGAGCAGTACTTC. This codes for CASSLASGSSYEQYF.

This clone was observed a few times. J is TRBJ1-6 and V is TRBV5-6; perhaps TRBD1 as D (6 bases). The V gene lost 1 base and the J gene lost 9 bases, with 14 bases spanning the gap. There are 15 residues in the CDR3. Germline-derived CDR1 and CDR2 are SGHDT and YYEEEE. The CDR3 coding sequence is TGTGCCAGCAGCTTGTGGGGGCTCGGCGGTTCACCCCTCCACTTT. Residues: CASSLWGLGGSPLHF.

The chain has TRBV5-1 and TRBJ2-5; 10 positions match TRBD2. V trimming: 1 base; J trimming: 2 bases; junction bases outside the gene matches: 5. The CDR3 runs 16 residues. CDR1 SGHRS and CDR2 YFSETQ come from the germline V gene. This CDR3 reads CASSLSGLAEQETQYF. CDR3 nucleotide sequence: TGCGCCAGCAGCTTGTCCGGACTAGCGGAACAAGAGACCCAGTACTTC. Full variable domain (outside the CDR3, taken from reference TRBV5-1 and TRBJ2-5): KAGVTQTPRYLIKTRGQQVTLSCSPISGHRSVSWYQQTPGQGLQFLFEYFSETQRNKGNFPGRFSGRQFSNSRSEMNVSTLELGDSALYLCASSLSGLAEQETQYFGPGTRLLVL.

The chain employs TRBV30 and TRBJ1-1; D not resolved. Trimming removed 0 bases from V and 7 bases from J, with 27 bases in between. The germline V gene encodes CDR1 GTSNPN and CDR2 SVGIG (reference sequence). The CDR3 runs 18 residues. CDR3: CAWSVHGRGTEYGIEAFF. The DNA for the CDR3 is TGTGCCTGGAGTGTACACGGTCGGGGAACAGAGTATGGGATTGAAGCTTTCTTT. Complete variable domain (other parts from reference TRBV30 and TRBJ1-1): SQTIHQWPATLVQPVGSPLSLECTVEGTSNPNLYWYRQAAGRGLQLLFYSVGIGQISSEVPQNLSASRPQDRQFILSSKKLLLSDSGFYLCAWSVHGRGTEYGIEAFFGQGTRLTVV.

A few counts support this clone. The rearrangement joins TRBV4-1 to TRBJ1-1, with a weak D call TRBD1 (5 bases). V lost 2 bases and J lost 4, with 20 bases in between. The CDR3 sequence is 17 residues long. The germline CDR1 and CDR2 sequences are MGHRA and YSYEKL. The CDR3 DNA is TGCGCCAGCAGCCAAAAGGGACTTGGCGCAGCGTCCACTGAAGCTTTCTTT. Translating it yields CASSQKGLGAASTEAFF.

This clone was observed a few times. V gene TRBV4-3 combines with J gene TRBJ2-7; TRBD1 might be the D (6 bases). The ends were cut back, 0 bases at V and 7 bases at J, with 13 bases in the middle. The CDR3 totals 14 residues. Per germline, CDR1 LGHNA and CDR2 YSLEER. The CDR3 DNA sequence: TGCGCCAGCAGCCAAGATATGGGGGCGCGGGAGCAGTACTTC. Translated: CASSQDMGAREQYF.

This clone appeared a few times. The rearrangement uses TRBV2 and TRBJ1-4, with TRBD1 matching 8 bases. The CDR3 is made up of 14 amino acids. V shed 7 bases and J 6 bases; nucleotides not matched to a gene: 7. Looked up from germline, CDR1 is SNHLY and CDR2 is FYNNEI. As DNA, the CDR3 is TGTGCCAGCAACCGGGACAGGAGATATGAAAAACTGTTTTTT. Translated: CASNRDRRYEKLFF.

This clone showed up just a few times. The chain carries TRBV29-1 and TRBJ2-1; D possibly corresponds to TRBD2 (5 bases). V was shortened by 0 bases and J by 8 bases, with 8 bases between the two germline ends. Germline-derived CDR1 and CDR2 are SQVTM and ANQGSEA. The CDR3 sequence is 12 residues long. The CDR3 bases are TGCAGCGTTGAAGATACCGGGGATGAGCAGTTCTTC. It is translated as CSVEDTGDEQFF.

The chain joins TRBV10-3 to TRBJ1-2; D possibly corresponds to TRBD1 (5 bases). The length of the CDR3 is 19 residues. Germline-derived CDR1 and CDR2 are ENHRY and SYGVKD. V lost 5 bases and J lost 0, with 25 bases in between. The CDR3 DNA follows: TGTGCCATCAGTACGGCTTCGGGTGGATCGGGGGTGCCTAACTATGGCTACACCTTC. Its translation: CAISTASGGSGVPNYGYTF.

The chain joins TRBV5-6 to TRBJ1-2; D might be TRBD1 (6 bases). The CDR3 is 14 residues long. Germline CDR1 is SGHDT and CDR2 is YYEEEE. V was pared by 4 bases and J by 5 bases, with 15 bases between. The CDR3, as DNA: TGTGCCAGCAGCATTAGACAGGATTGGTATGGCTACACCTTC. It codes for CASSIRQDWYGYTF.

This sequence joins TRBV6-1 and TRBJ2-7; 7 bases line up with TRBD1. V dropped 8 bases and J dropped 3; count of bases not matched to a gene: 4. From germline, CDR1 is MNHNS and CDR2 SASEGT. This CDR3 is 12 amino acids long. CDR3 in amino acids: CASSTGFYEQYF. The CDR3 nucleotides are TGTGCCAGCTCGACAGGGTTCTACGAGCAGTACTTC.

This clone was observed a few times. The chain links TRBV19 to TRBJ1-5; D unclear. CDR1 and CDR2 from the germline V gene are LNHDA and SQIVND (reference sequence). This CDR3 spans 17 amino acids. The germline V and J ends were trimmed by 5 bases and 0 bases, with 17 bases remaining between them. The CDR3 nucleotides are TGTGCCAGTAGTGTTTTAGGGTCGGGATATAGCAATCAGCCCCAGCATTTT. It codes for CASSVLGSGYSNQPQHF. Full variable domain (missing parts from reference TRBV19 and TRBJ1-5): DGGITQSPKYLFRKEGQNVTLSCEQNLNHDAMYWYRQDPGQGLRLIYYSQIVNDFQKGDIAEGYSVSREKKESFPLTVTSAQKNPTAFYLCASSVLGSGYSNQPQHFGDGTRLSIL.

This clone was found a few times. The chain recombines TRBV19 with TRBJ2-5; 7 bases align to TRBD1. Unmatched junction bases numbered 9, after V lost 6 bases and J lost 5 bases. The CDR3 extends over 14 amino acids. Germline lookup yields CDR1 LNHDA and CDR2 SQIVND (reference sequence). The CDR3 DNA is TGTGCCAGTAGCCAATCGACAGGGTTTGAGACCCAGTACTTC. It codes for CASSQSTGFETQYF.

This clone appeared once. The chain recombines TRBV9 with TRBJ2-6; 10 nucleotides match TRBD1. Germline CDR1 and CDR2: SGDLS and YYNGEE. The CDR3 covers 19 residues. The trim removed 1 base at V and 0 bases at J, leaving 7 bases unmatched. The CDR3 nucleotides read TGTGCCAGCAGCGTAACTCCGGGACAGGGGAGCTCTGGGGCCAACGTCCTGACTTTC. It translates to CASSVTPGQGSSGANVLTF.

The gene calls are TRBV7-8 and TRBJ2-7; TRBD2 agrees at 14 bases. J lost 5 bases, V lost 2 bases, and 11 bases had no gene match. Germline CDR1 reads SGHVS; CDR2 reads FQNEAQ. This CDR3 contains 18 residues. CDR3 sequence (DNA): TGTGCCAGCAGCTTACGGGGACTAGCGGGAGTTCGGGGGGACGAGCAGTACTTC. This codes for CASSLRGLAGVRGDEQYF.

The genes are TRBV5-4 and TRBJ2-1; 8 positions agree with TRBD2. The CDR3 is made up of 13 amino acids. CDR1 and CDR2 (germline): SGHNT, YYREEE (reference sequence). V trimming: 5 bases; J trimming: 5 bases; junction bases outside the gene matches: 3. This CDR3 is CASSSLADNEQFF. The CDR3 DNA sequence: TGTGCCAGCAGTTCACTAGCGGACAATGAGCAGTTCTTC.

As concerns this clone: The same CDR3 can be traced to other DNA sequences in this sample. The chain recombines TRBV28 with TRBJ2-7; D gene uncertain. Germline V gene sequence: CDR1 MDHEN, CDR2 SYDVKM. The germline V and J ends were trimmed by 2 bases and 3 bases, with 5 bases remaining between them. The length of the CDR3 is 12 residues. The DNA for the CDR3 is TGTGCCAGCAGTTTAGGCGGCTACGAGCAGTACTTC. It is translated as CASSLGGYEQYF.

The rearrangement links TRBV2 to TRBJ1-2; D uncertain. Germline CDR1 and CDR2: SNHLY and FYNNEI. The CDR3 runs 13 residues. V lost 4 bases, J lost 8 bases, and 14 bases lay in between. CDR3 DNA sequence: TGTGCCAGCAGTGTGGAACTGACGGGGGGCTACACCTTC. Protein sequence: CASSVELTGGYTF.

This clone was recorded a few times. V is TRBV5-6 and J is TRBJ2-5; 9 bases align to TRBD2. The V gene end was trimmed by 0 bases and the J gene end by 4 bases; junction bases not matched to a gene: 10. The germline V gene encodes CDR1 SGHDT and CDR2 YYEEEE. This CDR3 comprises 17 residues. CDR3 DNA: TGTGCCAGCAGCTTGGTCCCGGGCGGGGGGGCTGGAGAGACCCAGTACTTC. Protein: CASSLVPGGGAGETQYF. Variable domain in full (rest from reference TRBV5-6 and TRBJ2-5): DAGVTQSPTHLIKTRGQQVTLRCSPKSGHDTVSWYQQALGQGPQFIFQYYEEEERQRGNFPDRFSGHQFPNYSSELNVNALLLGDSALYLCASSLVPGGGAGETQYFGPGTRLLVL.

The V call is TRBV5-1, the J call TRBJ2-7; 7 nucleotides match TRBD2. The V gene's germline CDR1 is SGHRS and CDR2 YFSETQ. The V gene end was trimmed by 4 bases and the J gene end by 1 base; junction bases not matched to a gene: 11. The CDR3 loop spans 16 amino acids. CDR3 DNA: TGCGCCAGCAGCATAGCCGGGACTACGACTTCCTACGAGCAGTACTTC. As protein: CASSIAGTTTSYEQYF.

The chain carries TRBV5-1 and TRBJ1-6; 9 nucleotides line up with TRBD1. Germline V CDR1 and CDR2: SGHRS, YFSETQ. The CDR3 spans 18 residues. The V and J ends lost 4 bases and 2 bases, in that order; junction bases with no gene match: 10. In DNA, the CDR3 is TGCGCCAGCAGCCTCCCTGACAGGGGGGCGGCCTATAATTCACCCCTCCACTTT. This codes for CASSLPDRGAAYNSPLHF. Using reference TRBV5-1 and TRBJ1-6 for the parts outside the CDR3, the full variable domain is KAGVTQTPRYLIKTRGQQVTLSCSPISGHRSVSWYQQTPGQGLQFLFEYFSETQRNKGNFPGRFSGRQFSNSRSEMNVSTLELGDSALYLCASSLPDRGAAYNSPLHFGNGTRLTVT.